Below, 32 T cell receptor beta chains from the same sample are listed, as sequenced in a study of blood T cell repertoires in COVID-19. TCRdb keeps only in-frame clones here, not all; method: immunoSEQ multiplex PCR. The profile shows approximately 180,000 clones, roughly 84% of them singletons. Sequencing was done on a sample of peripheral blood. These receptor sequences come from a middle-aged woman with COVID-19, enrolled during active disease.

The genes are TRBV7-8 and TRBJ1-2, with 7 bases fitting TRBD1. Germline V gives CDR1 SGHVS, CDR2 FQNEAQ. The CDR3 covers 17 residues. V lost 5 bases, J lost 4 bases, and 16 bases stayed unmatched. CDR3 loop: CASSTHKNPGQIYGYTF. The CDR3 DNA sequence: TGTGCCAGCAGCACACACAAAAACCCGGGACAGATCTATGGCTACACCTTC.

The CDR3 sequence is CATEEGDTQYF. The DNA for the CDR3 is TGTGCCACCGAGGAGGGAGATACGCAGTATTTT. The chain has TRBV10-3 and TRBJ2-3, with D possibly being TRBD2 (6 bases). Germline CDR1 is ENHRY and CDR2 is SYGVKD. The V and J ends lost 10 bases and 5 bases respectively, with 10 bases between them. The CDR3 length is 11 residues.

The V and J genes are TRBV2 and TRBJ1-1; D is unresolved. The V end was cut by 5 bases, the J end by 1 base, with 11 bases between. Per the germline V gene, CDR1 is SNHLY and CDR2 is FYNNEI. The CDR3 is 14 residues long. CDR3 nucleotides: TGTGCCAGCAGTTCCGTCCGAGGGAACACTGAAGCTTTCTTT. Its protein product is CASSSVRGNTEAFF. The whole variable domain, filled in from reference TRBV2 and TRBJ1-1, reads EPEVTQTPSHQVTQMGQEVILRCVPISNHLYFYWYRQILGQKVEFLVSFYNNEISEKSEIFDDQFSVERPDGSNFTLKIRSTKLEDSAMYFCASSSVRGNTEAFFGQGTRLTVV.

In its sample, this clone was seen many times. CDR3 amino acids: CASSNSGGGYTF. The CDR3 nucleotides read TGTGCCAGCAGCAACTCGGGGGGTGGCTACACCTTC. This sequence joins TRBV5-6 and TRBJ1-2; weak D call: TRBD1 (5 bases). The germline V and J ends were trimmed by 4 bases and 7 bases, with 11 bases remaining between them. CDR3 length equals 12 residues. Germline values: CDR1 SGHDT, CDR2 YYEEEE.

The chain couples TRBV6-5 to TRBJ1-1; TRBD1 might be the D (5 bases). Trimming pared 5 bases from V and 1 base from J, leaving 8 bases between. CDR1 and CDR2 from the germline V gene are MNHEY and SVGAGI. There are 13 residues in the CDR3. The CDR3 DNA follows: TGTGCCAGCAGTCGTGGACAGAACACTGAAGCTTTCTTT. It encodes CASSRGQNTEAFF.

In DNA, the CDR3 is TGCGCCAGCAGTGGACAGTCGAACACCGGGGAGCTGTTTTTT. Residues: CASSGQSNTGELFF. The V gene is TRBV10-1, the J gene TRBJ2-2; D perhaps matches TRBD1 (5 bases). CDR1 and CDR2 (germline): WNHNN, SYGVQD (reference sequence). The CDR3 spans 14 residues. V was clipped by 4 bases and J by 0 bases, with 6 bases between them.

In DNA form, the CDR3 reads TGTGCCAGAGGACAGGGGGCGTCCCGCGGGCAGTTCTTC. It codes for CARGQGASRGQFF. This chain connects TRBV21-1 to TRBJ2-1; the D call of TRBD1 is as the table states it, not checked on the DNA. TRBV21-1 is annotated as a pseudogene. CDR3 size: 13 residues.

The chain links TRBV27 to TRBJ1-2, with a tentative D call TRBD1 (6 bases). Germline CDR1 and CDR2: MNHEY and SMNVEV (reference sequence). V was cut by 5 bases and J by 0 bases, with 13 bases left in between. The CDR3 loop spans 15 amino acids. DNA for the CDR3: TGTGCCAGCAGTATACAGGGTCCCGCTAACTATGGCTACACCTTC. This translates into CASSIQGPANYGYTF.

CDR3 nucleotides: TGTGCCAGCAGTGGGTTGACAGGGATCAGCAATCAGCCCCAGCATTTT. Translated: CASSGLTGISNQPQHF. The chain couples TRBV2 to TRBJ1-5; 7 bases fit TRBD1. CDR3 size: 16 residues. The ends lost 4 bases at V and 1 base at J; junction bases unmatched: 7. Germline loops: CDR1 SNHLY, CDR2 FYNNEI.

The V gene is TRBV5-1, the J gene TRBJ1-2; TRBD1 might be the D (6 bases). Germline lookup yields CDR1 SGHRS and CDR2 YFSETQ. The CDR3 is 14 amino acids. V lost 7 bases, J lost 4 bases, and 17 bases lay in between. CDR3 bases: TGCGCCAGCGGCCCTGGGGGCTCCCCCTATGGCTACACCTTC. Its protein product is CASGPGGSPYGYTF.

The chain couples TRBV6-4 to TRBJ1-2, with a possible D match to TRBD1 (6 bases). Trimming stripped 4 bases from V and 10 bases from J, with 10 bases between. Germline CDR1 and CDR2: MRHNA and SNTAGT. The CDR3 runs 11 residues. In nucleotides, the CDR3 is TGTGCCAGCAGTGGGGGACAAGACTACACCTTC. This sequence encodes CASSGGQDYTF.

The chain uses TRBV11-3 and TRBJ1-5; D not certain. The CDR3 runs to 14 residues. Germline lookup yields CDR1 SGHNT and CDR2 YENEEA. Trimming left V 1 base short and J 7 bases short, with 11 bases between. The CDR3 loop reads CASSLGAEGQPQHF. Here the CDR3 DNA reads TGTGCCAGCAGCTTAGGGGCAGAAGGACAGCCCCAGCATTTT.

The rearrangement uses TRBV5-1 and TRBJ2-7; 9 nucleotides align to TRBD2. Per the germline V gene, CDR1 is SGHRS and CDR2 is YFSETQ. The CDR3 is made up of 14 amino acids. V trimming: 5 bases; J trimming: 2 bases; junction bases outside the gene matches: 5. CDR3 protein: CASSSRLAAYEQYF. CDR3 in DNA: TGCGCCAGCAGTTCCCGACTAGCGGCCTACGAGCAGTACTTC.

The chain has TRBV20-1 and TRBJ1-5; D may be TRBD1 (6 bases). The CDR3 is made up of 15 amino acids. The V end lost 3 bases, the J end lost 1 base, and 13 bases lay between the germline ends. The germline gives CDR1 DFQATT, CDR2 SNEGSKA (reference sequence). CDR3 coding DNA: TGCAGTGCTAGTAAGTCTGGGGGCAGCAATCAGCCCCAGCATTTT. Translating it yields CSASKSGGSNQPQHF.

The chain carries TRBV5-6 and TRBJ1-3, with D maybe TRBD1 (6 bases). The CDR3 consists of 15 residues. CDR1 is SGHDT, CDR2 YYEEEE, per germline. The V end was cut by 3 bases, the J end by 3 bases, with 13 bases between. The CDR3 spells CASSWGRGFGNTIYF. The CDR3 bases are TGTGCCAGCAGCTGGGGCAGGGGCTTTGGAAACACCATATATTTT.

This clone was counted once. The chain uses TRBV28 and TRBJ1-2; 9 nucleotides match TRBD1. V dropped 7 bases and J dropped 7; count of bases not matched to a gene: 19. Germline CDR1 MDHEN, CDR2 SYDVKM. This CDR3 comprises 17 residues. Here the CDR3 DNA reads TGTGCCAGCACCGAACCAAGGGGGACAGGGTGGGAAGTTGGCTACACCTTC. It specifies CASTEPRGTGWEVGYTF.

J is TRBJ2-5 and V is TRBV7-6; the D is unclear. Germline values: CDR1 SGHVS, CDR2 FNYEAQ. The CDR3 is 15 amino acids. V was pared by 2 bases and J by 5 bases, with 15 bases between. CDR3 region: CASSLSSRVPETQYF. CDR3 sequence (DNA): TGTGCCAGCAGCTTATCGTCCCGGGTTCCGGAGACCCAGTACTTC.

The chain uses TRBV6-5 and TRBJ1-4; D remains unclear. Trimming shortened V by 7 bases and J by 8 bases, and 20 bases separated the two germline ends. CDR1 MNHEY and CDR2 SVGAGI come from the germline V gene. The CDR3 is made up of 15 amino acids. As DNA, the CDR3 is TGTGCCAGCACCCTACTCAGTCAGGTCAGGGAAAAACTGTTTTTT. It codes for CASTLLSQVREKLFF.

The chain employs TRBV5-4 and TRBJ1-1; D is undetermined. CDR3 length: 12 residues. The germline CDR1 and CDR2 sequences are SGHNT and YYREEE (reference sequence). Deletions cut 3 bases from V and 1 base from J, with 4 bases between. The CDR3 region is CASSSRNTEAFF. The CDR3 region has the DNA TGTGCCAGCAGCTCGAGGAACACTGAAGCTTTCTTT.

The chain links TRBV13 to TRBJ2-3; perhaps TRBD2 as D (6 bases). The germline gives CDR1 PRHDT, CDR2 FYEKMQ (reference sequence). V was cut by 5 bases and J by 1 base, with 19 bases left in between. There are 17 residues in the CDR3. The CDR3 protein is CASSRFRRDSGTDTQYF. In DNA, the CDR3 is TGTGCCAGCAGCCGCTTCCGGCGGGACTCCGGCACAGATACGCAGTATTTT.

The rearrangement uses TRBV19 and TRBJ1-1; D unresolved. The germline V gene has CDR1 LNHDA and CDR2 SQIVND (reference sequence). The CDR3 spans 14 residues. Between the trimmed V and J ends, which lost 2 bases and 0 bases, there was a span of 7 bases. DNA for the CDR3: TGTGCCAGTAGTATACCGGGTGTGAACACTGAAGCTTTCTTT. Translated, it gives CASSIPGVNTEAFF. Combining the CDR3 with reference TRBV19 and TRBJ1-1 gives the whole variable domain DGGITQSPKYLFRKEGQNVTLSCEQNLNHDAMYWYRQDPGQGLRLIYYSQIVNDFQKGDIAEGYSVSREKKESFPLTVTSAQKNPTAFYLCASSIPGVNTEAFFGQGTRLTVV.

The V and J genes are TRBV6-5 and TRBJ1-1; tentative D call: TRBD1 (5 bases). Germline V CDR1 and CDR2: MNHEY, SVGAGI. This CDR3 has 13 residues. V was trimmed by 3 bases and J by 3 bases, leaving 8 bases between them. CDR3 protein: CASSYGAYTEAFF. The CDR3 DNA reads as TGTGCCAGCAGTTATGGGGCGTACACTGAAGCTTTCTTT.

The sample holds one count of this clone. The chain couples TRBV6-5 to TRBJ1-3; D may be TRBD1 (6 bases). The CDR3 length is 15 residues. V was cut by 7 bases and J by 3 bases, with 16 bases left in between. Germline V CDR1 and CDR2: MNHEY, SVGAGI. The CDR3 is CASIRGGGSGNTIYF. Written as DNA, the CDR3 is TGTGCCAGCATCAGGGGCGGGGGGAGTGGAAACACCATATATTTT.

The table lists this clone with a few counts. This sequence joins TRBV7-9 and TRBJ1-5, with D perhaps matching TRBD1 (6 bases). The germline V gene has CDR1 SEHNR and CDR2 FQNEAQ (reference sequence). The V gene lost 4 bases and the J gene lost 4 bases, with 11 bases spanning the gap. The CDR3 is made up of 14 amino acids. CDR3 protein: CASSSNRVNQPQHF. The CDR3, as DNA: TGTGCCAGCAGCTCTAACAGGGTTAATCAGCCCCAGCATTTT. Full variable domain (missing parts from reference TRBV7-9 and TRBJ1-5): DTGVSQNPRHKITKRGQNVTFRCDPISEHNRLYWYRQTLGQGPEFLTYFQNEAQLEKSRLLSDRFSAERPKGSFSTLEIQRTEQGDSAMYLCASSSNRVNQPQHFGDGTRLSIL.

This chain uses TRBV6-1 with TRBJ2-7; 12 nucleotides line up with TRBD2. V gave up 4 bases and J gave up 2 bases; unmatched junction bases: 9. CDR3 length: 17 amino acids. Germline V lookup: CDR1 MNHNS, CDR2 SASEGT. The CDR3 loop is CASSGLAGESRTYEQYF. CDR3 in DNA: TGTGCCAGCAGTGGACTAGCGGGAGAGTCGCGGACCTACGAGCAGTACTTC.

This chain connects TRBV5-1 to TRBJ2-3; D call uncertain. From germline, CDR1 is SGHRS and CDR2 YFSETQ. Trimming removed 0 bases from V and 3 bases from J, with 8 bases in between. The CDR3 is 14 amino acids. For the CDR3, the DNA is TGCGCCAGCAGCTTGGACCAGGCGACAGATACGCAGTATTTT. Translating gives CASSLDQATDTQYF.

The CDR3: CASTRASNTGELFF. CDR3 bases: TGTGCCAGTACCAGGGCATCGAACACCGGGGAGCTGTTTTTT. The chain recombines TRBV19 with TRBJ2-2; D perhaps matches TRBD1 (5 bases). Germline CDR1 and CDR2: LNHDA and SQIVND (reference sequence). The length of the CDR3 is 14 residues. V lost 7 bases and J 0 bases, leaving 9 bases between the germline ends.

In its sample, this clone was seen once. Here the CDR3 reads CASSPGQGDSGANVLTF. The CDR3 nucleotides read TGTGCCAGTAGCCCGGGACAGGGGGATTCTGGGGCCAACGTCCTGACTTTC. This rearrangement joins TRBV19 to TRBJ2-6; 11 nucleotides align to TRBD1. V gave up 6 bases and J gave up 1 base; unmatched junction bases: 5. This CDR3 contains 17 residues. Germline CDR1 LNHDA, CDR2 SQIVND (reference sequence).

The rearrangement links TRBV11-2 to TRBJ2-6, with TRBD1 as a possible D gene (6 bases). Per germline, CDR1 SGHAT and CDR2 FQNNGV. Trimming stripped 5 bases from V and 2 bases from J, with 13 bases between. The CDR3 is 16 residues long. CDR3: CASSPTGLAGANVLTF. In DNA form, the CDR3 reads TGTGCCAGCAGCCCCACAGGGCTCGCTGGGGCCAACGTCCTGACTTTC.

This chain uses TRBV21-1 with TRBJ1-2. TRBV21-1 is listed as a pseudogene. This CDR3 has 13 amino acids. The CDR3 loop reads CASSALTERGYTF. CDR3 bases: TGTGCCAGCAGCGCTCTCACGGAGAGGGGCTACACCTTC.

The chain is built from TRBV5-6 and TRBJ1-1, with D unresolved. Trimming took 0 bases from V and 7 from J, leaving 4 bases between them. Per the germline V gene, CDR1 is SGHDT and CDR2 is YYEEEE. This CDR3 comprises 11 residues. The CDR3 protein is CASSLDSEAFF. CDR3 coding DNA: TGTGCCAGCAGCTTGGATAGTGAAGCTTTCTTT.

J is TRBJ2-2 and V is TRBV19; 14 positions agree with TRBD2. This CDR3 is 17 amino acids long. The germline CDR1 and CDR2 sequences are LNHDA and SQIVND (reference sequence). With 4 bases clipped from V and 6 bases from J, the junction kept 7 bases outside the gene matches. CDR3 sequence (DNA): TGTGCCAGTAGTAGCCCGGGACTAGCGGGAGTTGCCGGGGAGCTGTTTTTT. Residues: CASSSPGLAGVAGELFF.